These T cell receptor beta chains were read from a single sample in a study of T-cell reconstitution after alpha-beta-depleted transplantation in children. TCRdb re-derived calls from the PCR reads in MiXCR, one entry per CDR3 protein. This table holds 120,000 or so distinct CDR3 sequences, about a tenth found once. Sequenced material: PBMCs from the stem cell graft donor, taken from the stem cell graft. These receptors all stem from a human donor who donated a stem cell graft to a child with acute lymphoblastic leukemia. The CDR3 runs from the conserved cysteine through the conserved F or W. The D gene is left open where the match is weak. Some rows mark clone size as missing; the rest say once, few, many or name a class of expanded clone.

abundance,v_gene,j_gene,d_gene,CDR3nt,CDR3aa
NA,TRBV7-6,TRBJ2-1,TRBD2,TGTGCCAGCAGGAGAATAGCGGGGAAGGGCAATGAGCAGTTCTTC,CASRRIAGKGNEQFF
NA,TRBV5-1,TRBJ2-6,NA,TGCGCCAGCAGCCCAGGGGTATCTTCTGGGGCCAACGGCCTGACTTTC,CASSPGVSSGANGLTF
many,TRBV5-4,TRBJ2-1,TRBD2,TGTGCCAGCAGGATCGGACTAGCGGGAGGTCTATCCTACAATGAGCAGTTCTTC,CASRIGLAGGLSYNEQFF
many,TRBV5-1,TRBJ2-1,NA,TGCGCCAGCAGCTTGGGGGGACGAGTCACTGGGTTCTTC,CASSLGGRVTGFF
many,TRBV7-9,TRBJ1-4,TRBD1,TGTGCCAGCAGCACGGACAGGGGTGGCGAAAAACTGTTTTTT,CASSTDRGGEKLFF
NA,TRBV11-2,TRBJ2-6,NA,TGTGCCAGCAGCCTTTTGGGATGGGCCGCTCGCTCTGGGGCCAACGTCCTGACTTTC,CASSLLGWAARSGANVLTF
many,TRBV5-1,TRBJ2-2,NA,TGCGCCAGCAGAGATCCGGGGGTGGCGAACACCGGGGAGCTGTTTTTT,CASRDPGVANTGELFF
many,TRBV7-2,TRBJ2-3,NA,TGTGCCAGCAGCTTAATGTCCGGGCCGGGGACAGATACGCAGTATTTT,CASSLMSGPGTDTQYF
many,TRBV9,TRBJ1-2,NA,TGTGCCAGCAGCGTAGGGGCGGATGACTATGGCTACACCTTC,CASSVGADDYGYTF
many,TRBV7-8,TRBJ2-7,TRBD1,TGTGCCAGCAGCCCCGGGACAGGGAGATCCGAGCAGTACTTC,CASSPGTGRSEQYF
many,TRBV29-1,TRBJ2-7,NA,TGCAGCGTTCGAGGAAAGGGGGGGTACGAGCAGTACTTC,CSVRGKGGYEQYF
many,TRBV29-1,TRBJ2-5,NA,TGCAGCGTTGAAAGGTCGGCAGCACAAGAGACCCAGTACTTC,CSVERSAAQETQYF
many,TRBV12-3/TRBV12-4,TRBJ1-3,NA,TGTGCCAGCAGTTTACTCGGGGTGGGAAACACCATATATTTT,CASSLLGVGNTIYF
few,TRBV12-3/TRBV12-4,TRBJ1-1,NA,TGTGCCAGCAGTTCTCCCAGGGTTAGGGACACTGAAGCTTTCTTT,CASSSPRVRDTEAFF
many,TRBV5-1,TRBJ2-7,TRBD1,TGCGCCAGCAGCCGGACGACAGGGATCCCCTACGAGCAGTACTTC,CASSRTTGIPYEQYF
many,TRBV12-3/TRBV12-4,TRBJ1-3,TRBD1,TGTGCCAGCAGTTTAATTACAGGGGCGATGTCTGGAAACACCATATATTTT,CASSLITGAMSGNTIYF
many,TRBV7-9,TRBJ2-7,NA,TGTGCCAGCAGCTTAGCGGAAAAGGGGCTTGGGCAGTACTTC,CASSLAEKGLGQYF
many,TRBV5-5,TRBJ1-5,NA,TGTGCCAGCAGTTCCCGCCCGGGCAATCAGCCCCAGCATTTT,CASSSRPGNQPQHF
many,TRBV18,TRBJ2-7,TRBD1,TGTGCCAGCTCACCACCGACAGGGTCCTACGAGCAGTACTTC,CASSPPTGSYEQYF
many,TRBV20-1,TRBJ1-4,NA,TGCAGTGCTAGAGTCCGTAATGAAAAACTGTTTTTT,CSARVRNEKLFF
many,TRBV7-2,TRBJ1-5,NA,TGTGCCAGCAGCTTAGATGTCGATCAGCCCCAGCATTTT,CASSLDVDQPQHF
many,TRBV5-1,TRBJ1-2,TRBD1,TGCGCCAGCAGCTTGGGTGGACAGGGAAGCTATGGCTACACCTTC,CASSLGGQGSYGYTF
many,TRBV18,TRBJ2-7,TRBD1,TGTGCCAGCTCACCCAGACAGGGAAGCTCCTACGAGCAGTACTTC,CASSPRQGSSYEQYF
many,TRBV6-2/TRBV6-3,TRBJ2-7,TRBD2,TGTGCCAGCAGTCATCGGACTAGCGGACCTAGGGAGCAGTACTTC,CASSHRTSGPREQYF
many,TRBV29-1,TRBJ1-4,NA,TGCAGCGTTGAAGGTGGGGCACAGGGAAAACTGTTTTTT,CSVEGGAQGKLFF
many,TRBV5-1,TRBJ2-5,TRBD2,TGCGCCAGCAGCCGGCAGAGCGGGGTGTACCAAGAGACCCAGTACTTC,CASSRQSGVYQETQYF
many,TRBV29-1,TRBJ2-7,NA,TGCAGCGCCGGGAGGACAGCGAAGAACTCCTACGAGCAGTACTTC,CSAGRTAKNSYEQYF
many,TRBV20-1,TRBJ2-4,NA,TGCAGTGCTTATTTACAGGGTCGGGCCATTCAGTACTTC,CSAYLQGRAIQYF
few,TRBV14,TRBJ1-5,TRBD1,TGTGCCAGCAGCCAAGGTGGGACAGGTTATAGCAATCAGCCCCAGCATTTT,CASSQGGTGYSNQPQHF
many,TRBV9,TRBJ1-5,NA,TGTGCCAGCAGCGTGACAGGCCATGGGAATCAGCCCCAGCATTTT,CASSVTGHGNQPQHF
many,TRBV10-2,TRBJ1-1,NA,TGCGCCAGCACCCACAACCCAGGGACCGAGAACACTGAAGCTTTCTTT,CASTHNPGTENTEAFF
many,TRBV29-1,TRBJ1-2,TRBD1,TGCAGCGAGGCAACAGGGGGCCATGGCTACACCTTC,CSEATGGHGYTF
many,TRBV9,TRBJ2-5,TRBD2,TGTGCCAGCAGCGTAGCGGGAGGGCCCAAAGAGACCCAGTACTTC,CASSVAGGPKETQYF
many,TRBV28,TRBJ2-6,NA,TGTGCCAGCAGCCTGCCACACTCCAGGGTGCCTGGGGCCAACGTCCTGACTTTC,CASSLPHSRVPGANVLTF
once,TRBV18,TRBJ2-7,TRBD1,TGTGCCAGCTCAGGACAGGGCGGGACCTACGAGCAGTACTTC,CASSGQGGTYEQYF
many,TRBV5-1,TRBJ2-2,NA,TGCGCCAGCAGCTTGAGGCAAGGGACCGGGGAGCTGTTTTTT,CASSLRQGTGELFF
many,TRBV20-1,TRBJ2-5,NA,TGCAGTGCTAGAGCCCCCAGGGTGGGAGAGACCCAGTACTTC,CSARAPRVGETQYF
many,TRBV4-2,TRBJ2-3,NA,TGTGCCAGCAGCCAAGATTCAACCACAGATACGCAGTATTTT,CASSQDSTTDTQYF
many,TRBV7-9,TRBJ2-3,NA,TGTGCCAGCAGCTTAGACCGGCGAGGGTATTTT,CASSLDRRGYF
many,TRBV2,TRBJ2-7,NA,TGTGCCAGCAGTGTCCAGGGTGGCGAGCAGTACTTC,CASSVQGGEQYF
many,TRBV20-1,TRBJ2-2,NA,TGCAGTGCTAGAGATCGAGGGAGAGGGACGATCGGGGAGCTGTTTTTT,CSARDRGRGTIGELFF
many,TRBV12-3/TRBV12-4,TRBJ2-5,NA,TGTGCCAGCACCCTAGGGGAGACCCAGTACTTC,CASTLGETQYF
many,TRBV5-1,TRBJ2-2,NA,TGCGCCAGCAGCTCCGAGGCGAACACCGGGGAGCTGTTTTTT,CASSSEANTGELFF
many,TRBV12-3/TRBV12-4,TRBJ1-5,NA,TGTGCCAGCAGTCCTTGGCGGGCAAGCAATCAGCCCCAGCATTTT,CASSPWRASNQPQHF
many,TRBV28,TRBJ2-1,TRBD1,TGTGCCAGTCCTCCCCACGGGACAGGAACCTACAATGAGCAGTTCTTC,CASPPHGTGTYNEQFF
many,TRBV3-1,TRBJ1-2,NA,TGTGCCAGCAGTAATATTTTAGATGGCTACACCTTC,CASSNILDGYTF
NA,TRBV15,TRBJ1-4,NA,TGTGCCACCAGCAGAGATCAGCAGGGGATTGGGGAAAAACTGTTTTTT,CATSRDQQGIGEKLFF
many,TRBV10-2,TRBJ2-3,TRBD2,TGCGCCAGCAGCGGACTAGCGCCCACAGATACGCAGTATTTT,CASSGLAPTDTQYF
many,TRBV7-2,TRBJ1-2,NA,TGTGCCAGCAGCCGACTCGGGACCAACTATGGCTACACCTTC,CASSRLGTNYGYTF